Following are 32 T cell receptor beta chains from one sample sequenced in a study of early T cells in non-severe SARS-CoV-2 infection. TCRdb recomputed calls from the 5' RACE reads with MiXCR, one row per CDR3 protein. The repertoire holds 55,000 to 75,000 distinct CDR3 sequences, with approximately 9% as singletons. Sequenced input: whole blood. These receptor sequences come from an adult who was a healthcare worker with PCR-confirmed SARS-CoV-2 infection or an uninfected control (not recorded which).

This clonotype was seen repeatedly, ten times or more. The genes are TRBV21-1 and TRBJ1-1; the table assigns TRBD1, which was not confirmed against the DNA. TRBV21-1 is shown as a pseudogene. The CDR3 loop spans 16 amino acids. CDR3 sequence reads: CASSKAPGQMNTEAFF. DNA for the CDR3: TGTGCCAGCAGCAAAGCGCCGGGACAGATGAACACTGAAGCTTTCTTT.

There are a few counts of this clonotype. This chain connects TRBV19 to TRBJ1-5, with a weak D call TRBD1 (6 bases). Trimming took off 3 bases at V and 2 bases at J, with 8 bases between the two ends. Germline loops: CDR1 LNHDA, CDR2 SQIVND (reference sequence). This CDR3 spans 14 amino acids. The CDR3 is CASSIRTGNQPQHF. The CDR3, as DNA: TGTGCCAGTAGTATCCGGACAGGCAATCAGCCCCAGCATTTT.

CDR3 nucleotide sequence: TGTGCCAGCAGGACAGGGAGCTCTGGAAACACCATATATTTT. Its translation: CASRTGSSGNTIYF. The gene calls are TRBV12-3 or TRBV12-4 and TRBJ1-3; 7 nucleotides line up with TRBD1. CDR3 length: 14 residues. With V trimmed by 6 bases and J by 0 bases, 2 bases remained unmatched.

V usage is TRBV6-5 and J usage is TRBJ1-2; no clear D. Germline V gene sequence: CDR1 MNHEY, CDR2 SVGAGI. CDR3 length equals 11 residues. Trimming stripped 8 bases from V and 3 bases from J, with 7 bases between. The DNA for the CDR3 is TGTGCCAGCTTCGACTACTATGGCTACACCTTC. It yields the protein CASFDYYGYTF.

The genes are TRBV7-2 and TRBJ2-1; 9 bases are shared with TRBD2. Germline V gives CDR1 SGHTA, CDR2 FQGNSA. The V and J ends lost 1 base and 0 bases, in that order; junction bases with no gene match: 1. CDR3 length: 16 residues. CDR3 sequence reads: CASSLDSGSSYNEQFF. Here the CDR3 DNA reads TGTGCCAGCAGCTTAGATAGCGGGAGCTCCTACAATGAGCAGTTCTTC.

This clonotype appeared a few times. The chain is built from TRBV6-1 and TRBJ2-5; perhaps TRBD2 as D (6 bases). Germline CDR1 reads MNHNS; CDR2 reads SASEGT. The germline V and J ends were trimmed by 8 bases and 2 bases, with 18 bases remaining between them. This CDR3 comprises 15 residues. This CDR3 is CASLKTGTVQETQYF. In nucleotides, the CDR3 is TGTGCCAGCCTTAAAACCGGGACTGTGCAAGAGACCCAGTACTTC.

The V and J genes are TRBV4-1 and TRBJ2-2, with D possibly TRBD1 on 6 matching bases. Germline-derived CDR1 and CDR2 are MGHRA and YSYEKL. Trimming shortened V by 5 bases and J by 0 bases, and 13 bases separated the two germline ends. The CDR3 totals 16 residues. Here the CDR3 DNA reads TGCGCCAGCAGCACCAGGGACACCCCGAACACCGGGGAGCTGTTTTTT. Translating gives CASSTRDTPNTGELFF.

J is TRBJ2-7 and V is TRBV11-2, with 8 bases that match TRBD1. The CDR3 sequence is 14 residues long. V was pared by 4 bases and J by 0 bases, with 2 bases of the junction left unmatched. Germline CDR1 is SGHAT and CDR2 is FQNNGV. In DNA, the CDR3 is TGTGCCAGCAGCTCGGACAGGGACTCCTACGAGCAGTACGTC. Residues: CASSSDRDSYEQYV.

The gene calls are TRBV20-1 and TRBJ2-5; the match to TRBD2 covers 15 bases. Trimming removed 5 bases from V and 7 bases from J; junction bases left unmatched: 14. This CDR3 comprises 17 residues. Germline V gene data show CDR1 as DFQATT and CDR2 as SNEGSKA (reference sequence). CDR3 nucleotides: TGCAGTGCTGAGGAGGGACTAGCGGGGGGTAAATGGGCGACCCAGTACTTC. Translating it yields CSAEEGLAGGKWATQYF.

In its sample, this clonotype was seen many times. This rearrangement joins TRBV14 to TRBJ2-1; D possibly matches TRBD1 or TRBD2 (5 bases each). CDR1 and CDR2 from the germline V gene are SGHDN and FVKESK. This CDR3 is 14 amino acids long. V gave up 0 bases and J gave up 15 bases, with 18 bases separating them. Here the CDR3 reads CASSQDTVRGAWFF. The DNA of the CDR3 is TGTGCCAGCAGCCAAGATACGGTACGAGGGGCTTGGTTCTTC.

The V gene is TRBV15, the J gene TRBJ1-6; D is possibly TRBD1 (5 bases). CDR1 and CDR2 from the germline V gene are LNHNV and YYDKDF (reference sequence). Trimming shortened V by 5 bases and J by 7 bases, and 9 bases separated the two germline ends. This CDR3 has 13 amino acids. The CDR3 DNA sequence: TGTGCCACCAGCTGGGGCCGAAATTCACCCCTCCACTTT. As protein: CATSWGRNSPLHF.

In its sample, this clonotype was seen a few times. The chain uses TRBV7-9 and TRBJ2-3, with D perhaps TRBD1 (6 bases). The V end was cut by 4 bases, the J end by 4 bases, with 24 bases between. The CDR3 is 18 amino acids. Germline V gene lookup returns CDR1 SEHNR and CDR2 FQNEAQ (reference sequence). CDR3 in amino acids: CASSSGPQFVTGPDTQYF. The DNA of the CDR3 is TGTGCCAGCAGCTCCGGACCCCAATTCGTAACAGGGCCAGATACGCAGTATTTT. Full variable domain (outside the CDR3, taken from reference TRBV7-9 and TRBJ2-3): DTGVSQNPRHKITKRGQNVTFRCDPISEHNRLYWYRQTLGQGPEFLTYFQNEAQLEKSRLLSDRFSAERPKGSFSTLEIQRTEQGDSAMYLCASSSGPQFVTGPDTQYFGPGTRLTVL.

This clonotype was counted at least ten times. The chain joins TRBV12-3 or TRBV12-4 to TRBJ2-2; D is uncertain. The V and J ends lost 5 bases and 3 bases respectively, with 7 bases between them. The CDR3 length is 13 residues. CDR3 bases: TGTGCCAGCAGTCCCTCGGACACCGGGGAGCTGTTTTTT. It is translated as CASSPSDTGELFF.

This clonotype was counted between two and nine times. The chain carries TRBV6-6 and TRBJ2-3; 9 bases map to TRBD2. Germline CDR1 and CDR2: MNHNY and SVGAGI (reference sequence). The CDR3 runs 18 residues. With V trimmed by 5 bases and J by 5 bases, 17 bases remained unmatched. CDR3 amino acids: CASSPPQGRGGQVDTQYF. DNA for the CDR3: TGTGCCAGCAGTCCCCCTCAGGGGCGGGGGGGCCAAGTAGATACGCAGTATTTT.

The rearrangement links TRBV20-1 to TRBJ1-1, with 9 bases that match TRBD1. After removal of 3 bases from V and 11 bases from J, the junction contained 16 bases not matched to a gene. Germline V lookup: CDR1 DFQATT, CDR2 SNEGSKA (reference sequence). The CDR3 consists of 15 residues. CDR3 loop: CSARGGTGRNFAAFF. The DNA for the CDR3 is TGCAGTGCTAGGGGCGGGACAGGGCGGAACTTTGCGGCTTTCTTT.

The rearrangement uses TRBV5-6 and TRBJ2-3; 8 bases align to TRBD2. Germline assignment: CDR1 SGHDT and CDR2 YYEEEE. V trimming: 0 bases; J trimming: 3 bases; junction bases outside the gene matches: 3. The CDR3 has 15 residues. This CDR3 is CASSLVGGATDTQYF. For the CDR3, the DNA is TGTGCCAGCAGCTTGGTCGGGGGGGCGACAGATACGCAGTATTTT. The full variable domain, completed using reference TRBV5-6 and TRBJ2-3, is DAGVTQSPTHLIKTRGQQVTLRCSPKSGHDTVSWYQQALGQGPQFIFQYYEEEERQRGNFPDRFSGHQFPNYSSELNVNALLLGDSALYLCASSLVGGATDTQYFGPGTRLTVL.

The chain links TRBV6-5 to TRBJ1-1; D remains ambiguous. This CDR3 is 13 amino acids long. Germline V gene sequence: CDR1 MNHEY, CDR2 SVGAGI. V was cut by 6 bases and J by 0 bases, with 8 bases left in between. The CDR3: CASRPTVNTEAFF. The DNA of the CDR3 is TGTGCCAGCAGACCTACAGTGAACACTGAAGCTTTCTTT.

This clonotype occurred a few times. The genes are TRBV5-8 and TRBJ2-7; 7 positions match TRBD1. The CDR3 contains 15 residues. The germline V gene encodes CDR1 SGHTS and CDR2 YDEGEE. V dropped 4 bases and J dropped 3; count of bases not matched to a gene: 10. CDR3 amino acids: CASSESPNRGYEQYV. CDR3 nucleotides: TGTGCCAGCAGCGAGTCCCCGAACAGGGGCTACGAGCAGTACGTC.

The V gene is TRBV12-3 or TRBV12-4, the J gene TRBJ2-2; 8 bases match TRBD1. The CDR3 has 16 amino acids. J was trimmed by 2 bases and V by 7 bases; bases with no gene match: 9. CDR3 amino acids: CASIGQGFLNTGELFF. CDR3 nucleotide sequence: TGTGCCAGCATTGGACAGGGATTCCTAAACACCGGGGAGCTGTTTTTT.

This clonotype was counted many times. The CDR3 DNA reads as TGTGCCAGCAGCTTGGACGGGACAGGGGGCGGTGAGACCCAGTACTTC. It is translated as CASSLDGTGGGETQYF. The chain is built from TRBV5-4 and TRBJ2-5; 12 bases are shared with TRBD1. There are 16 residues in the CDR3. The germline gives CDR1 SGHNT, CDR2 YYREEE (reference sequence). With V trimmed by 0 bases and J by 5 bases, 5 bases remained unmatched.

The V call is TRBV20-1, the J call TRBJ2-5, with D tentatively TRBD1 (6 bases). Trimming pared 1 base from V and 1 base from J, leaving 10 bases between. CDR1 is DFQATT, CDR2 SNEGSKA, per germline (reference sequence). The CDR3 loop spans 14 amino acids. CDR3 coding DNA: TGCAGTGCTAGAGTACAGGGAACCCAAGAGACCCAGTACTTC. Translation gives CSARVQGTQETQYF.

The V and J genes are TRBV6-5 and TRBJ1-2, with unresolved D. This CDR3 is 16 amino acids long. Per germline, CDR1 MNHEY and CDR2 SVGAGI. Between the trimmed V and J ends, which lost 4 bases and 5 bases, there was a span of 20 bases. The CDR3 here is CASSSTPLASPYGYTF. The CDR3, as DNA: TGTGCCAGCAGTTCAACCCCATTGGCCTCCCCTTATGGCTACACCTTC.

This clonotype was detected only a few times. V gene TRBV6-6 combines with J gene TRBJ2-1, with D maybe TRBD2 (6 bases). V shed 2 bases and J shed 9 bases, with 17 bases lying between them. This CDR3 is 15 amino acids long. The V gene's germline CDR1 is MNHNY and CDR2 SVGAGI (reference sequence). CDR3 nucleotides: TGTGCCAGCAGTTACGCGCTGGCGGGGATGAGTGAGCAGTTCTTC. Translation gives CASSYALAGMSEQFF.

CDR3 residues: CSWSRSDTQYF. The CDR3 bases are TGCAGCTGGAGTAGGTCAGATACGCAGTATTTT. The V gene is TRBV29-1, the J gene TRBJ2-3; D is unclear. The germline gives CDR1 SQVTM, CDR2 ANQGSEA. The CDR3 covers 11 residues. The germline V and J ends were trimmed by 8 bases and 4 bases, with 10 bases remaining between them.

This clonotype was picked up many times. This rearrangement joins TRBV11-2 to TRBJ1-2, with D possibly TRBD1 on 6 matching bases. The CDR3 loop spans 15 amino acids. Per germline, CDR1 SGHAT and CDR2 FQNNGV. Trimming removed 1 base at V and 4 bases at J, with 13 bases between. The CDR3 loop reads CASSLGTGWGYGYTF. The CDR3 DNA follows: TGTGCCAGCAGCTTAGGTACAGGGTGGGGCTATGGCTACACCTTC.

This sequence joins TRBV7-9 and TRBJ1-6; 12 bases line up with TRBD1. The germline V gene encodes CDR1 SEHNR and CDR2 FQNEAQ (reference sequence). This CDR3 region has 21 residues. V shed 5 bases and J 0 bases; nucleotides not matched to a gene: 14. This CDR3 is CASSHAPGQGAFSSYNSPLHF. In DNA form, the CDR3 reads TGTGCCAGCAGCCATGCACCGGGACAGGGGGCCTTTAGCTCCTATAATTCACCCCTCCACTTT.

Many counts were recorded for this clonotype. The V and J genes are TRBV5-4 and TRBJ1-1, with TRBD1 as a possible D gene (5 bases). Germline V gene data show CDR1 as SGHNT and CDR2 as YYREEE (reference sequence). There are 17 residues in the CDR3. V lost 0 bases, J lost 1 base, and 16 bases lay in between. The CDR3 reads CASSLEARGPQNTEAFF. DNA for the CDR3: TGTGCCAGCAGCTTGGAAGCACGGGGCCCTCAGAACACTGAAGCTTTCTTT. The whole variable domain, remainder taken from reference TRBV5-4 and TRBJ1-1, is ETGVTQSPTHLIKTRGQQVTLRCSSQSGHNTVSWYQQALGQGPQFIFQYYREEENGRGNFPPRFSGLQFPNYSSELNVNALELDDSALYLCASSLEARGPQNTEAFFGQGTRLTVV.

This clonotype was counted between two and nine times. The chain recombines TRBV20-1 with TRBJ2-5, with 9 bases fitting TRBD1. V shed 6 bases and J 2 bases; nucleotides not matched to a gene: 4. The CDR3 is made up of 13 amino acids. Germline V gene lookup returns CDR1 DFQATT and CDR2 SNEGSKA (reference sequence). CDR3 in amino acids: CSADGTGQETQYF. The CDR3 region has the DNA TGCAGTGCAGACGGGACAGGGCAAGAGACCCAGTACTTC.

This clonotype was found many times. This sequence joins TRBV20-1 and TRBJ2-2; no firm D call. This CDR3 has 14 amino acids. Trimming shortened V by 1 base and J by 3 bases, and 9 bases separated the two germline ends. Germline CDR1 reads DFQATT; CDR2 reads SNEGSKA (reference sequence). The CDR3 bases are TGCAGTGCTAGAGCCGGGTGGGACACCGGGGAGCTGTTTTTT. It is translated as CSARAGWDTGELFF.

In regard to this clonotype: Its ends do not fully match the called genes, so a read error is possible. The rearrangement joins TRBV7-3 to TRBJ1-5; D is undetermined. Germline values: CDR1 SGHTA, CDR2 FQGTGA. This CDR3 has 13 residues. CDR3 in amino acids: CASSLGYNRPQHF. In DNA form, the CDR3 reads TGTGCCAGCAGCTTAGGGTACAATCGGCCCCAGCATTTT.

This clonotype came up a few times. The CDR3 nucleotides read TGTGCCATCTCCGAGCGGGACTCTGGAAACACCATATATTTT. It specifies CAISERDSGNTIYF. The J gene is TRBJ1-3, the V gene TRBV10-3; unclear D gene. The germline V gene encodes CDR1 ENHRY and CDR2 SYGVKD. V was clipped by 8 bases and J by 0 bases, with 11 bases between them. This CDR3 spans 14 amino acids.

The chain is built from TRBV3-1 and TRBJ2-6, with TRBD1 as a possible D gene (5 bases). CDR3 length equals 17 residues. Germline V gene sequence: CDR1 LGHDT, CDR2 YNNKEL (reference sequence). The V and J ends lost 0 bases and 2 bases respectively, with 11 bases between them. The CDR3 sequence is CASSQEPQGTGANVLTF. Here the CDR3 DNA reads TGTGCCAGCAGCCAAGAACCTCAGGGAACTGGGGCCAACGTCCTGACTTTC.